This T cell receptor beta chain is drawn from a study of T cell repertoires in aging, cancer and after chemotherapy. Multiplex touch-down PCR with TRB-A/B primers amplified rearranged V-D-J TRB sequences. TCRdb passed the multiplex PCR reads through MiXCR, listing each CDR3 protein once. The sample carries some 8,500 distinct CDR3 sequences, approximately 39% recorded once. Peripheral blood genomic DNA, not sorted cells or RNA, was the template. This CDR3 region has 14 residues. Germline lookup yields CDR1 SEHNR and CDR2 FQNEAQ (reference sequence). Trimming pared 1 base from V and 7 bases from J, leaving 13 bases between. This clonotype was picked up one time.

The sequence came from a human donor with a solid tumor. The sequencing input was blood. This rearrangement joins TRBV7-9 to TRBJ1-2; TRBD1 might be the D (5 bases). For the CDR3, the DNA is TGTGCCAGCAGCTTAGTGGCCGGGACTACTGGCTACACCTTC. Translation: CASSLVAGTTGYTF.